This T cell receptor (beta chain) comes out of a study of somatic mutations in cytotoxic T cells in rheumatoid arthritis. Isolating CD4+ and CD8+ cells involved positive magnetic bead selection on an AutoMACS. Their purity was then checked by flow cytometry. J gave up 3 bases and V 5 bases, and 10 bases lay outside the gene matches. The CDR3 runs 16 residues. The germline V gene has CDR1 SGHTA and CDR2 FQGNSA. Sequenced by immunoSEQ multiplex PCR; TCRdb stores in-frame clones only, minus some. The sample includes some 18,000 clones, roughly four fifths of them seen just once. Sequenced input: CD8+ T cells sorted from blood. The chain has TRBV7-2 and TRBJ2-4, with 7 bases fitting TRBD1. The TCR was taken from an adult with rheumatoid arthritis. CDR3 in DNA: TGTGCCAGCAGCACCCTGACAGGGATAGGCAAAAACATTCAGTACTTC. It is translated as CASSTLTGIGKNIQYF.